One T cell receptor beta chain is described in this entry. Trimming at V came to 6 bases and at J to 0 bases, leaving 4 bases not matched to a gene. Germline CDR1 is MDHEN and CDR2 is SYDVKM. The CDR3 has 15 residues. The source of the sample is a study of cytomegalovirus exposure and HLA in healthy donors. Across the whole study: It was reported in a later analysis that the same platform had been used for the 90 to 150 validation repertoires as for the 550 to 750 first-cohort repertoires.

The repertoire was sequenced with immunoSEQ multiplex PCR; TCRdb's copy has only in-frame clones and lacks some. The profile shows around 250,000 clones, roughly 89% of them singletons. The source of this sequence is a woman between 18 and 29 years old in good health and CMV-seronegative. This chain joins TRBV28 and TRBJ2-7; 11 positions agree with TRBD1. Sequencing was carried out using PBMCs. In DNA, the CDR3 is TGTGCCAGCAGACGGACAGGGGGCTTCTCCTACGAGCAGTACTTC. This translates into CASRRTGGFSYEQYF.